This T cell receptor beta chain derives from a study of vaccination effects on CD4 cells after COVID-19. Overall study context: Participants completed two doses of the BNT162b2 or mRNA-1273 vaccine.

As to this clone: Antigen specificity is unknown.

General study results and limits: Marked clonal contraction of both clone types appeared late after vaccination.

Germline lookup yields CDR1 SGHDT and CDR2 YYEEEE. Trimming stripped 0 bases from V and 7 bases from J, with 7 bases between. This CDR3 region has 13 residues. Before any sequencing was done, the ViraFEST assay used viral peptide pools to expand antigen-specific CD4+ T cells. Culturing for more than eight days preceded CD4+ T cell isolation. No vaccinee had earlier SARS-CoV-2 infection, and nucleocapsid antibodies were negative. The table came from immunoSEQ multiplex PCR; TCRdb's copy has only in-frame clones and leaves some out. The table lists 20,000 to 25,000 clones, roughly two thirds of them singletons.

The chain has TRBV5-6 and TRBJ1-4, with unresolved D. The source material was CD4+ T cells from PBMCs cultured with HCoV-NL63 spike peptides, sampled before COVID-19 vaccination. The TCR comes from a human donor who received a COVID-19 vaccine. The CDR3 is CASSLGPGEKLFF. CDR3 bases: TGTGCCAGCAGCTTGGGTCCCGGTGAAAAACTGTTTTTT.